This entry lists 21 T cell receptor beta chains sequenced from one sample in a study of spatial heterogeneity in lung cancer. Via MiXCR, TCRdb re-called the 5' RACE reads, giving one row per CDR3 protein. This table has more than 65,000 distinct CDR3 sequences, approximately 8% appearing once. Described time point: sample taken at primary tumor resection. The sequenced sample was PBMCs, obtained at surgery. Receptors were obtained from a male donor with early-stage non-small cell lung cancer.

The chain recombines TRBV7-9 with TRBJ2-3, with 11 bases that match TRBD2. Germline-derived CDR1 and CDR2 are SEHNR and FQNEAQ (reference sequence). CDR3 length equals 16 residues. V shed 5 bases and J 4 bases; nucleotides not matched to a gene: 8. The CDR3 region has the DNA TGTGCCAGCAGCCGGGGGACTAGCGGTAATCCAGATACGCAGTATTTT. This translates into CASSRGTSGNPDTQYF. The full variable domain, completed using reference TRBV7-9 and TRBJ2-3, is DTGVSQNPRHKITKRGQNVTFRCDPISEHNRLYWYRQTLGQGPEFLTYFQNEAQLEKSRLLSDRFSAERPKGSFSTLEIQRTEQGDSAMYLCASSRGTSGNPDTQYFGPGTRLTVL.

This clonotype was detected ten times or more. This chain connects TRBV20-1 to TRBJ1-2; 8 nucleotides match TRBD1. CDR1 is DFQATT and CDR2 is SNEGSKA in the germline V gene (reference sequence). The CDR3 is 13 residues long. V was pared by 0 bases and J by 8 bases, with 5 bases of the junction left unmatched. The CDR3 nucleotides read TGCAGTGCTAGAGAGGACAGGGCGTCAGGCTACACCTTC. This gives the protein CSAREDRASGYTF.

This clonotype came up many times. V usage is TRBV4-3 and J usage is TRBJ2-3; 8 nucleotides agree with TRBD2. CDR3 size: 16 residues. Germline V gives CDR1 LGHNA, CDR2 YSLEER. V dropped 0 bases and J dropped 1; count of bases not matched to a gene: 3. DNA for the CDR3: TGCGCCAGCAGCCAAGATGGAGCGGGAGGCACAGATACGCAGTATTTT. This gives the protein CASSQDGAGGTDTQYF.

The genes are TRBV25-1 and TRBJ1-2; D gene uncertain. Germline values: CDR1 MGHDK, CDR2 SYGVNS. Trimming removed 2 bases from V and 8 bases from J, with 15 bases in between. The CDR3 sequence is 14 residues long. The CDR3 is CASSEQTLPFGYTF. The CDR3, as DNA: TGTGCCAGCAGTGAACAGACACTGCCGTTCGGCTACACCTTC.

The V call is TRBV6-5, the J call TRBJ2-7; no firm D call. This CDR3 region has 14 residues. Germline CDR1 reads MNHEY; CDR2 reads SVGAGI. Trimming removed 2 bases at V and 2 bases at J, with 10 bases between. In DNA, the CDR3 is TGTGCCAGCAGTTACGCACAAAGAGCCTACGAGCAGTACTTC. This encodes CASSYAQRAYEQYF.

V is TRBV5-1 and J is TRBJ1-4; 10 bases fit TRBD1. This CDR3 has 14 amino acids. Germline lookup yields CDR1 SGHRS and CDR2 YFSETQ. J lost 7 bases, V lost 3 bases, and 3 bases had no gene match. The CDR3 DNA reads as TGCGCCAGCAGCTCCCGGACAGGGGGTGAAAAACTGTTTTTT. It yields the protein CASSSRTGGEKLFF.

The V gene is TRBV5-6, the J gene TRBJ1-1; 8 bases fit TRBD1. With 4 bases clipped from V and 5 bases from J, the junction kept 13 bases outside the gene matches. Looked up from germline, CDR1 is SGHDT and CDR2 is YYEEEE. The CDR3 covers 16 residues. The DNA of the CDR3 is TGTGCCAGCAGCGTAGGCCCAGGGGGCCAGAAGACTGAAGCTTTCTTT. Residues: CASSVGPGGQKTEAFF.

This clonotype has a handful of counts. A read error is possible here, since a much larger clone lies one base away. The genes are TRBV6-6 and TRBJ1-1, with D hard to call. Germline V gives CDR1 MNHNY, CDR2 SVGAGI (reference sequence). V was trimmed by 4 bases and J by 1 base, leaving 4 bases between them. The CDR3 spans 12 residues. DNA of the CDR3: TGTGCCAGCAGTTGGGGGAACACTGAAGCTTTCTTT. Translated: CASSWGNTEAFF.

V and J are TRBV28 and TRBJ1-3; D not resolved. The V gene lost 6 bases and the J gene lost 2 bases, with 14 bases spanning the gap. This CDR3 spans 15 amino acids. Germline lookup yields CDR1 MDHEN and CDR2 SYDVKM. The CDR3 nucleotides read TGTGCCAGCAGCCCAAGGGCCTATACTGGAAACACCATATATTTT. Its protein is CASSPRAYTGNTIYF.

This clonotype occurred a few times. The chain links TRBV24-1 to TRBJ2-1; 7 bases map to TRBD1. This CDR3 contains 13 residues. Germline CDR1 and CDR2: KGHDR and SFDVKD. After removal of 6 bases from V and 8 bases from J, the junction contained 6 bases not matched to a gene. CDR3 sequence reads: CATSITGAYEQFF. DNA for the CDR3: TGTGCCACCAGTATAACAGGGGCTTATGAGCAGTTCTTC.

This clonotype has a handful of counts. The chain joins TRBV9 to TRBJ2-1; TRBD1 is a possible D gene (6 bases). Germline loops: CDR1 SGDLS, CDR2 YYNGEE. This CDR3 spans 15 amino acids. The V end was cut by 3 bases, the J end by 6 bases, with 16 bases between. Here the CDR3 reads CASSAGTLGANEQFF. The CDR3 DNA is TGTGCCAGCAGCGCCGGGACCCTGGGGGCCAATGAGCAGTTCTTC.

This clonotype was seen repeatedly, ten times or more. The gene calls are TRBV28 and TRBJ2-5; a weak D match, TRBD2 (5 bases). The V end lost 6 bases, the J end lost 7 bases, and 15 bases lay between the germline ends. The V gene's germline CDR1 is MDHEN and CDR2 SYDVKM. This CDR3 has 13 residues. CDR3: CASSLGVPVTQYF. The DNA for the CDR3 is TGTGCCAGCAGCCTCGGGGTACCGGTGACCCAGTACTTC.

There are many counts of this clonotype. V and J are TRBV2 and TRBJ2-7, with D possibly matching TRBD2 (6 bases). Trimming removed 5 bases from V and 0 bases from J, with 14 bases in between. The CDR3 sequence is 15 residues long. Per the germline V gene, CDR1 is SNHLY and CDR2 is FYNNEI. The CDR3 sequence is CASSWDFGGSYEQYF. CDR3 DNA: TGTGCCAGCAGTTGGGACTTTGGAGGCTCCTACGAGCAGTACTTC. Drawing the rest from reference TRBV2 and TRBJ2-7, the complete variable domain is EPEVTQTPSHQVTQMGQEVILRCVPISNHLYFYWYRQILGQKVEFLVSFYNNEISEKSEIFDDQFSVERPDGSNFTLKIRSTKLEDSAMYFCASSWDFGGSYEQYFGPGTRLTVT.

This clonotype was counted ten times or more. The chain links TRBV3-1 to TRBJ1-1; unclear D gene. V gave up 3 bases and J gave up 8 bases, with 4 bases separating them. Germline values: CDR1 LGHDT, CDR2 YNNKEL (reference sequence). There are 10 residues in the CDR3. This CDR3 reads CASSQEEAFF. In DNA form, the CDR3 reads TGTGCCAGCAGCCAGGAGGAAGCTTTCTTT.

The V gene is TRBV2, the J gene TRBJ1-2; no clear D. The V gene lost 6 bases and the J gene lost 8 bases, with 16 bases spanning the gap. CDR1 and CDR2 (germline): SNHLY, FYNNEI. The CDR3 is made up of 13 amino acids. CDR3 protein: CASRGAPNGGYTF. In DNA, the CDR3 is TGTGCCAGCAGGGGCGCCCCGAATGGGGGCTACACCTTC.

This clonotype has ten or more counts. In DNA, the CDR3 is TGCAGCCATACTAGCACAGATACGCAGTATTTT. It specifies CSHTSTDTQYF. J is TRBJ2-3 and V is TRBV29-1; unclear D gene. CDR1 and CDR2 from the germline V gene are SQVTM and ANQGSEA. The CDR3 is 11 amino acids. Trimming took 8 bases from V and 0 from J, leaving 6 bases between them.

This clonotype was counted only a few times. The V call is TRBV19, the J call TRBJ1-4, with 8 bases matching TRBD1. CDR3 length: 14 residues. J was trimmed by 5 bases and V by 9 bases; bases with no gene match: 8. Germline V gene sequence: CDR1 LNHDA, CDR2 SQIVND (reference sequence). CDR3 sequence (DNA): TGTGCCAGCAACGACAGGGGCCTCAATGAAAAACTGTTTTTT. It specifies CASNDRGLNEKLFF.

The chain is built from TRBV4-1 and TRBJ1-1, with TRBD1 matching over 8 bases. The germline gives CDR1 MGHRA, CDR2 YSYEKL. The CDR3 is made up of 15 amino acids. The trim removed 6 bases at V and 1 base at J, leaving 7 bases unmatched. DNA of the CDR3: TGCGCCAGCAGTCTACTACAGGGGGGGAACACTGAAGCTTTCTTT. As protein: CASSLLQGGNTEAFF.

This clonotype was detected a few times. The genes are TRBV7-2 and TRBJ2-7, with D hard to call. CDR3 length: 15 amino acids. The germline gives CDR1 SGHTA, CDR2 FQGNSA. Trimming pared 5 bases from V and 0 bases from J, leaving 14 bases between. This chain's CDR3 is CASSPAGSVSYEQYF. CDR3 DNA: TGTGCCAGCAGCCCGGCCGGGTCCGTCTCCTACGAGCAGTACTTC.

Ten or more counts support this clonotype. This chain links TRBV6-6 with TRBJ2-1; no reliable D call. CDR1 MNHNY and CDR2 SVGAGI come from the germline V gene (reference sequence). This CDR3 contains 13 residues. Trimming left V 4 bases short and J 1 base short, with 5 bases between. In nucleotides, the CDR3 is TGTGCCAGCAGTTGGGAATCCTACAATGAGCAGTTCTTC. Its translation: CASSWESYNEQFF.

V gene TRBV6-5 combines with J gene TRBJ1-3, with a possible D match to TRBD1 (5 bases). The CDR3 extends over 14 amino acids. Germline CDR1 and CDR2: MNHEY and SVGAGI. Trimming stripped 4 bases from V and 2 bases from J, with 9 bases between. CDR3 in DNA: TGTGCCAGCAGTTTGCCAGGGCCTGGAAACACCATATATTTT. Its translation is CASSLPGPGNTIYF.